Below, 30 T cell receptor beta chains from the same sample are listed, as sequenced in a study of T-cell reconstitution after alpha-beta-depleted transplantation in children. The TCRbeta library was prepared with unique molecular identifiers. TCRdb reprocessed the PCR reads via MiXCR and lists one record per CDR3 protein. This sample has about a million distinct CDR3 sequences, with roughly 29% found just once. This sample comprised PBMCs, mostly from graft donor cells, obtained 360 days after TCRalphabeta/CD19-depleted stem cell transplant. The source of these receptors is a boy under two years old who had a stem cell transplant for SCID, so the T cells may come from the graft donor.

The chain has TRBV6-1 and TRBJ2-1, with TRBD2 identical over 8 bases. V shed 10 bases and J 3 bases; nucleotides not matched to a gene: 5. The germline gives CDR1 MNHNS, CDR2 SASEGT. The CDR3 runs to 13 residues. The chain's CDR3 is CATGLVSYNEQFF. The CDR3 coding sequence is TGTGCCACGGGACTAGTAAGCTACAATGAGCAGTTCTTC.

The gene calls are TRBV7-7 and TRBJ2-2; no clear D gene. The V gene's germline CDR1 is SSHAT and CDR2 FNYEAQ (reference sequence). The CDR3 sequence is 16 residues long. The V and J ends lost 7 bases and 0 bases respectively, with 15 bases between them. The CDR3 coding sequence is TGTGCCAGCACCCGCCTACCCGGGCCGAACACCGGGGAGCTGTTTTTT. It is translated as CASTRLPGPNTGELFF. Complete variable domain (other parts from reference TRBV7-7 and TRBJ2-2): GAGVSQSPRYKVTKRGQDVTLRCDPISSHATLYWYQQALGQGPEFLTYFNYEAQPDKSGLPSDRFSAERPEGSISTLTIQRTEQRDSAMYRCASTRLPGPNTGELFFGEGSRLTVL.

This clonotype was counted between two and nine times. The chain uses TRBV28 and TRBJ1-2; 7 nucleotides match TRBD1. The V and J ends lost 6 bases and 4 bases, in that order; junction bases with no gene match: 8. CDR1 MDHEN and CDR2 SYDVKM come from the germline V gene. This CDR3 has 14 amino acids. The CDR3 region is CASSRPTGSYGYTF. The CDR3, as DNA: TGTGCCAGCAGCCGACCGACAGGGTCCTATGGCTACACCTTC.

V and J are TRBV28 and TRBJ2-6; no definite D call. V lost 6 bases and J lost 4, with 13 bases in between. The CDR3 loop spans 15 amino acids. Per germline, CDR1 MDHEN and CDR2 SYDVKM. CDR3 in amino acids: CASSSPTLGANVLTF. The CDR3, as DNA: TGTGCCAGCAGCAGTCCTACCTTAGGGGCCAACGTCCTGACTTTC.

The chain couples TRBV12-3 or TRBV12-4 to TRBJ2-7; D call uncertain. Trimming removed 6 bases from V and 0 bases from J, with 9 bases in between. The CDR3 totals 13 residues. This CDR3 is CASRTPSSYEQYF. The CDR3 DNA is TGTGCCAGCAGGACTCCCAGCTCCTACGAGCAGTACTTC.

The rearrangement joins TRBV4-1 to TRBJ2-5; possible D gene TRBD2, 6 bases. Germline CDR1 MGHRA, CDR2 YSYEKL. The CDR3 consists of 18 residues. V was trimmed by 0 bases and J by 4 bases, leaving 21 bases between them. The CDR3 bases are TGCGCCAGCAGCCAAGATTTGGGGTCGGCGGGGTGGGGAGAGACCCAGTACTTC. The encoded protein is CASSQDLGSAGWGETQYF.

The V call is TRBV10-2, the J call TRBJ2-2; 9 bases match TRBD2. This CDR3 is built from 15 residues. Unmatched junction bases numbered 8, after V lost 4 bases and J lost 8 bases. From germline, CDR1 is WSHSY and CDR2 SAAADI. CDR3 DNA sequence: TGCGCCAGCAGTGTGAAGCGGGGGGCAGCGGGGGAGCTGTTTTTT. This encodes CASSVKRGAAGELFF.

This clonotype appeared a few times. This chain uses TRBV19 with TRBJ2-6; a weak D match, TRBD1 (6 bases). CDR1 LNHDA and CDR2 SQIVND come from the germline V gene (reference sequence). Trimming removed 4 bases from V and 2 bases from J, with 9 bases in between. The CDR3 runs 15 residues. The CDR3 is CASSNGQTGANVLTF. As DNA, the CDR3 is TGTGCCAGTAGTAACGGACAGACTGGGGCCAACGTCCTGACTTTC. The whole variable domain, remainder taken from reference TRBV19 and TRBJ2-6, is DGGITQSPKYLFRKEGQNVTLSCEQNLNHDAMYWYRQDPGQGLRLIYYSQIVNDFQKGDIAEGYSVSREKKESFPLTVTSAQKNPTAFYLCASSNGQTGANVLTFGAGSRLTVL.

This clonotype was found a few times. J is TRBJ2-7 and V is TRBV11-2, with TRBD1 matching 9 bases. J lost 2 bases, V lost 4 bases, and 6 bases had no gene match. Germline assignment: CDR1 SGHAT and CDR2 FQNNGV. CDR3 length: 15 amino acids. The CDR3, as DNA: TGTGCCAGCAGCTCCTTACAGGGGGCGGCCTACGAGCAGTACTTC. As protein: CASSSLQGAAYEQYF.

This clonotype was counted ten times or more. The rearrangement uses TRBV24-1 and TRBJ2-1; 9 nucleotides align to TRBD1. Trimming at V came to 4 bases and at J to 12 bases, leaving 3 bases not matched to a gene. CDR1 and CDR2 from the germline V gene are KGHDR and SFDVKD. CDR3 length equals 12 residues. CDR3 DNA sequence: TGTGCCACCAGTGACCCGGGACAGGGGCAGTTCTTC. It translates to CATSDPGQGQFF.

This clonotype was detected a few times. J is TRBJ2-4 and V is TRBV5-1, with D perhaps given as TRBD1 or TRBD2 (5 bases each). V lost 1 base and J 3 bases, leaving 11 bases between the germline ends. This CDR3 is 15 amino acids long. Germline lookup yields CDR1 SGHRS and CDR2 YFSETQ. The CDR3 DNA follows: TGCGCCAGCAGCTTGAGGGGTGAGGGCAAAAACATTCAGTACTTC. Translated: CASSLRGEGKNIQYF. Full variable domain (remainder filled in from reference TRBV5-1 and TRBJ2-4): KAGVTQTPRYLIKTRGQQVTLSCSPISGHRSVSWYQQTPGQGLQFLFEYFSETQRNKGNFPGRFSGRQFSNSRSEMNVSTLELGDSALYLCASSLRGEGKNIQYFGAGTRLSVL.

At least ten counts were recorded for this clonotype. CDR3 loop: CASSVVASTGELFF. DNA for the CDR3: TGTGCCAGCAGCGTAGTAGCGTCCACCGGGGAGCTGTTTTTT. The rearrangement uses TRBV9 and TRBJ2-2; D possibly corresponds to TRBD2 (5 bases). Trimming took off 0 bases at V and 4 bases at J, with 7 bases between the two ends. CDR3 length: 14 amino acids. Germline values: CDR1 SGDLS, CDR2 YYNGEE.

Only a few counts were recorded for this clonotype. V and J are TRBV20-1 and TRBJ2-3, with 7 bases aligning to TRBD2. CDR3 length equals 15 residues. Germline V CDR1 and CDR2: DFQATT, SNEGSKA (reference sequence). Trimming removed 5 bases from V and 6 bases from J; junction bases left unmatched: 14. The CDR3 nucleotides read TGCAGTGCTGGCGGAGCGGGGATTAGGTCGGATACGCAGTATTTT. It specifies CSAGGAGIRSDTQYF.

V usage is TRBV4-3 and J usage is TRBJ2-2; 8 bases fit TRBD1. CDR1 is LGHNA, CDR2 YSLEER, per germline. V lost 1 base and J lost 7; bases outside the gene matches: 11. There are 17 residues in the CDR3. CDR3 amino acids: CASSQAKDRVYGGELFF. CDR3 DNA sequence: TGCGCCAGCAGCCAAGCCAAGGACAGGGTATATGGCGGGGAGCTGTTTTTT.

This clonotype was seen just once. The V call is TRBV7-6, the J call TRBJ1-3, with D unresolved. Trimming stripped 5 bases from V and 0 bases from J, with 14 bases between. CDR3 length equals 16 residues. Germline lookup yields CDR1 SGHVS and CDR2 FNYEAQ. CDR3 loop: CASSRGGPISGNTIYF. The DNA of the CDR3 is TGTGCCAGCAGCCGGGGAGGGCCCATCTCTGGAAACACCATATATTTT.

This clonotype was recorded a few times. The CDR3 coding sequence is TGTGCCAGCAGCTTAGAGGGGCTATCTCAGTACTTC. This translates into CASSLEGLSQYF. The chain is built from TRBV7-9 and TRBJ2-4; tentatively, D is TRBD1 (5 bases). This CDR3 is built from 12 residues. Between the trimmed V and J ends, which lost 1 base and 12 bases, there was a span of 10 bases. Germline V lookup: CDR1 SEHNR, CDR2 FQNEAQ (reference sequence).

The chain joins TRBV12-3 or TRBV12-4 to TRBJ1-4; TRBD1 might be the D (5 bases). The CDR3 runs 14 residues. The ends were cut back, 6 bases at V and 0 bases at J, with 8 bases in the middle. Here the CDR3 DNA reads TGTGCCAGCAGCGGACAAGCAACTAATGAAAAACTGTTTTTT. Translating it yields CASSGQATNEKLFF.

The chain has TRBV5-1 and TRBJ1-1; TRBD1 matches 9 bases. Germline V gives CDR1 SGHRS, CDR2 YFSETQ. Trimming removed 4 bases from V and 4 bases from J; junction bases left unmatched: 5. This CDR3 comprises 14 residues. The CDR3 bases are TGCGCCAGCAGCATCACAGGGGGCGGCACTGAAGCTTTCTTT. This encodes CASSITGGGTEAFF.

The J gene is TRBJ2-3, the V gene TRBV2, with unresolved D. Trimming cost V 7 bases and J 2 bases, with 13 bases left between them. In germline, CDR1 is SNHLY, CDR2 FYNNEI. The CDR3 is made up of 14 amino acids. The CDR3 DNA sequence: TGTGCCAGCATGCGCAAGATGCACACAGATACGCAGTATTTT. This translates into CASMRKMHTDTQYF.

CDR3: CASSLARFFKFGTGNTIYF. DNA of the CDR3: TGTGCCAGCAGCTTAGCCCGTTTCTTCAAGTTCGGTACTGGAAACACCATATATTTT. The genes are TRBV7-8 and TRBJ1-3; D gene unclear. CDR1 and CDR2 from the germline V gene are SGHVS and FQNEAQ. This CDR3 contains 19 residues. The ends were cut back, 0 bases at V and 2 bases at J, with 20 bases in the middle.

The chain joins TRBV5-1 to TRBJ1-2, with D unresolved. Trimming pared 2 bases from V and 3 bases from J, leaving 11 bases between. CDR1 and CDR2 (germline): SGHRS, YFSETQ. The CDR3 covers 14 residues. Written as DNA, the CDR3 is TGCGCCAGCAGCTTACTGGGAGCTCACTATGGCTACACCTTC. Its translation: CASSLLGAHYGYTF.

This chain links TRBV12-5 with TRBJ2-1, with 12 bases lining up with TRBD2. V gave up 3 bases and J gave up 8 bases; unmatched junction bases: 5. Germline V gene lookup returns CDR1 LGHNT and CDR2 FRNRAP. CDR3 size: 15 residues. CDR3 sequence: CASGLGLAGRYEQFF. For the CDR3, the DNA is TGTGCTAGTGGTTTAGGACTAGCGGGGAGGTATGAGCAGTTCTTC.

V and J are TRBV5-1 and TRBJ2-6; maybe TRBD1 (5 bases). V gave up 7 bases and J gave up 2 bases, with 10 bases separating them. CDR3 length: 14 amino acids. Germline-derived CDR1 and CDR2 are SGHRS and YFSETQ. The CDR3 sequence is CASRPGTGANVLTF. The DNA for the CDR3 is TGCGCCAGCCGTCCAGGGACTGGGGCCAACGTCCTGACTTTC.

This clonotype has more than one count but fewer than ten. The chain has TRBV15 and TRBJ1-2; the D is unclear. The germline gives CDR1 LNHNV, CDR2 YYDKDF (reference sequence). This CDR3 region has 12 residues. The ends were cut back, 1 base at V and 8 bases at J, with 8 bases in the middle. DNA of the CDR3: TGTGCCACCAGCAGAGGACCAGGAGGCTACACCTTC. Protein: CATSRGPGGYTF.

The chain joins TRBV11-2 to TRBJ2-7; D perhaps matches TRBD1 (5 bases). The CDR3 length is 17 residues. The germline V gene encodes CDR1 SGHAT and CDR2 FQNNGV. V was clipped by 0 bases and J by 0 bases, with 15 bases between them. CDR3 DNA: TGTGCCAGCAGCTTAGAGATCTTTGCAGGGCCCTCCTACGAGCAGTACTTC. Amino acid sequence: CASSLEIFAGPSYEQYF.

V gene TRBV12-3 or TRBV12-4 combines with J gene TRBJ2-7; D is possibly TRBD1 or TRBD2 (5 bases each). V shed 3 bases and J shed 8 bases, with 11 bases lying between them. CDR3 length equals 12 residues. CDR3 DNA: TGTGCCAGCAGTTTTGAGGGACGTAAGCAGTACTTC. This encodes CASSFEGRKQYF.

The V call is TRBV4-2, the J call TRBJ1-1; 9 bases align to TRBD1. Germline values: CDR1 LGHNA, CDR2 YNFKEQ. V lost 4 bases and J lost 4; bases outside the gene matches: 25. The CDR3 runs to 21 residues. CDR3 in amino acids: CASSPILATGGIVIFPTEAFF. DNA for the CDR3: TGTGCCAGCAGCCCTATCTTGGCCACAGGGGGCATCGTCATCTTCCCCACTGAAGCTTTCTTT.

This clonotype showed up just a few times. The rearrangement links TRBV7-2 to TRBJ2-7; D not certain. Germline CDR1 is SGHTA and CDR2 is FQGNSA. Trimming pared 0 bases from V and 3 bases from J, leaving 6 bases between. The CDR3 loop spans 13 amino acids. DNA for the CDR3: TGTGCCAGCAGCTTAGCTAGGGTCTACGAGCAGTACTTC. This translates into CASSLARVYEQYF.

This chain uses TRBV4-1 with TRBJ2-7, with 7 bases identical to TRBD1. Germline V gene lookup returns CDR1 MGHRA and CDR2 YSYEKL. V trimming: 5 bases; J trimming: 2 bases; junction bases outside the gene matches: 6. The CDR3 totals 14 residues. The CDR3 DNA follows: TGCGCCAGCAGCGTACAGGGGCTTACCTACGAGCAGTACTTC. As protein: CASSVQGLTYEQYF.

This clonotype was seen ten or more times. The J gene is TRBJ2-7, the V gene TRBV28; D not resolved. Per germline, CDR1 MDHEN and CDR2 SYDVKM. This CDR3 comprises 13 residues. The ends were cut back, 3 bases at V and 2 bases at J, with 8 bases in the middle. CDR3 loop: CASSFVATYEQYF. The CDR3 region has the DNA TGTGCCAGCAGTTTTGTCGCGACCTACGAGCAGTACTTC.